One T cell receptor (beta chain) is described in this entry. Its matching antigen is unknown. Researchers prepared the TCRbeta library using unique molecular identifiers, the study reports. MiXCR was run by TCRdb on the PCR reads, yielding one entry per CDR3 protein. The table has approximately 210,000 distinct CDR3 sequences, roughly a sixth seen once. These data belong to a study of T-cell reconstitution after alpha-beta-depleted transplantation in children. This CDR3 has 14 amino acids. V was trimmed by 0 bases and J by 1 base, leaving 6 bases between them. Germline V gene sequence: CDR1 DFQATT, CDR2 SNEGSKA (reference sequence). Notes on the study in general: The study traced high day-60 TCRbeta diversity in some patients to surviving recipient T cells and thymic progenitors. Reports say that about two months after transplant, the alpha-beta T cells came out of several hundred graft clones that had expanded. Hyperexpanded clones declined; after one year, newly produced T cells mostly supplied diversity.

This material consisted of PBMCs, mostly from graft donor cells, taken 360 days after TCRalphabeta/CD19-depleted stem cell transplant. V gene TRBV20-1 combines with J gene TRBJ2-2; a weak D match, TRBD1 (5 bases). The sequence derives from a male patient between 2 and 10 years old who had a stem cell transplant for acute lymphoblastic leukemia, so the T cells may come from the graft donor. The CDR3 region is CSARDQGNTGELFF. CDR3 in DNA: TGCAGTGCTAGAGATCAGGGGAACACCGGGGAGCTGTTTTTT.